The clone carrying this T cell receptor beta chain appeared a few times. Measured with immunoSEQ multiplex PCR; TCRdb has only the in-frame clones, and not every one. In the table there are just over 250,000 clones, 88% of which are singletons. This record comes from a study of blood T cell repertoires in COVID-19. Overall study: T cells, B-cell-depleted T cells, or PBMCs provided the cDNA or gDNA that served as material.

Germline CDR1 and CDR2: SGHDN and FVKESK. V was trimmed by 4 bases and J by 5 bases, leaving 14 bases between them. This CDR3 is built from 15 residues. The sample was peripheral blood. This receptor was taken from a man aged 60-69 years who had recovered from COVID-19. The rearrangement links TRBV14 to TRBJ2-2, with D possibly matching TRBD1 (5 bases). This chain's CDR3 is CASSPLSGYTGELFF. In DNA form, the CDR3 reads TGTGCCAGCAGCCCCTTATCAGGGTATACCGGGGAGCTGTTTTTT. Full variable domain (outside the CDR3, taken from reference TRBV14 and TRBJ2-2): EAGVTQFPSHSVIEKGQTVTLRCDPISGHDNLYWYRRVMGKEIKFLLHFVKESKQDESGMPNNRFLAERTGGTYSTLKVQPAELEDSGVYFCASSPLSGYTGELFFGEGSRLTVL.